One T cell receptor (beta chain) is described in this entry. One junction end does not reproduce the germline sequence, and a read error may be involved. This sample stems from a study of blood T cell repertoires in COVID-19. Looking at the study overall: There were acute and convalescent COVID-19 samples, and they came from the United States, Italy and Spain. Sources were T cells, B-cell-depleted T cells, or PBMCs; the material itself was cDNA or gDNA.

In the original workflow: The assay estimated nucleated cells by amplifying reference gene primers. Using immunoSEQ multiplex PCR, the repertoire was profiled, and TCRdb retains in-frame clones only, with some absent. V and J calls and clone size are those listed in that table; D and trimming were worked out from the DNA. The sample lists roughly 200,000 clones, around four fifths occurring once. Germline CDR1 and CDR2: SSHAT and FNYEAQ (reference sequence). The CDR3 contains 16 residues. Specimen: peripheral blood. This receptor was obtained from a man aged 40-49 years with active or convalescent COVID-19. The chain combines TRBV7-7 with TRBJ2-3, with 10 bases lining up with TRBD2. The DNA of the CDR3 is TGTGCTAGCAGCCGGGGGTCTAGCGGGAGTACAGATACGCAGTATTTT. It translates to CASSRGSSGSTDTQYF.